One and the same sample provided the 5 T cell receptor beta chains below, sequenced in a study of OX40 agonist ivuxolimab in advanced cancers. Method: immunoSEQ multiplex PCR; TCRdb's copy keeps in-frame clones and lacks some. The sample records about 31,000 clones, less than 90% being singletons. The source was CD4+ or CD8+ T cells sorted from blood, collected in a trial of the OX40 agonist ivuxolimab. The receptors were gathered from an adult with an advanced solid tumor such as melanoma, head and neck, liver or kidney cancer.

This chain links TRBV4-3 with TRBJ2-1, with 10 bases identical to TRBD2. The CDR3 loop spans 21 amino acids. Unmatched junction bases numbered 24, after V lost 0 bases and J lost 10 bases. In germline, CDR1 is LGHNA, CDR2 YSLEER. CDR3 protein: CASSQEGPGASGSWKRLEQFF. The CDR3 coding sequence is TGCGCCAGCAGCCAAGAAGGCCCCGGCGCTAGCGGGAGTTGGAAGCGATTAGAGCAGTTCTTC.

In nucleotides, the CDR3 is TGCAGCGTTGAAGAAGGGGAGGGCGACTACGAGCAGTACTTC. It translates to CSVEEGEGDYEQYF. The J gene is TRBJ2-7, the V gene TRBV29-1; 7 positions match TRBD2. This CDR3 comprises 14 residues. The germline gives CDR1 SQVTM, CDR2 ANQGSEA. Trimming took 0 bases from V and 3 from J; bases not matched to a gene: 5.

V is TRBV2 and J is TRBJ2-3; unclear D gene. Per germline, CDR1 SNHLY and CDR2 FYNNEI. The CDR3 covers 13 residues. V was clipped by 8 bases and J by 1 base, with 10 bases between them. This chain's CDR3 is CASVPRRTDTQYF. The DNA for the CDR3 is TGTGCCAGCGTTCCCAGACGCACAGATACGCAGTATTTT.

CDR3 nucleotide sequence: TGTGCCAGCAGCTATGGCGGGAGTAGGGAGCAGTACTTC. Its protein is CASSYGGSREQYF. This chain connects TRBV5-5 to TRBJ2-7, with 7 bases that match TRBD2. CDR3 length equals 13 residues. The germline CDR1 and CDR2 sequences are SGHKS and YYEKEE (reference sequence). V lost 3 bases, J lost 7 bases, and 7 bases stayed unmatched.

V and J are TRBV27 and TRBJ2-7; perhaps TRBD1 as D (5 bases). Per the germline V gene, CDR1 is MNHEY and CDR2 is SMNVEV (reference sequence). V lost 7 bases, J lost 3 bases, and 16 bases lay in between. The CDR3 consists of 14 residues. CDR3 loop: CASKGQGIFYEQYF. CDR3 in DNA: TGTGCCAGCAAAGGGCAGGGAATTTTCTACGAGCAGTACTTC.